This is a list of T cell receptor beta chains from one sample in a study of blood T cells in healthy people across ages. TCRdb passed the 5' RACE reads through MiXCR, listing each CDR3 protein once. Of about 900,000 distinct CDR3 sequences in the sample, about 59% were seen once. Material: blood. These receptors were obtained from a man aged 30-40 years in good health. Both conserved end residues are part of each CDR3. The order of the fields is J gene, clone size, D gene, V gene, CDR3 DNA, CDR3 protein. D genes are given only for firm matches. Clone size appears in some rows only: once, few, many, or a class for an expanded clone.

TRBJ2-7	-	-	TRBV28	TGTGCCAGCAGTCTCTTCCCCTACGAGCAGTACTTC	CASSLFPYEQYF
TRBJ1-4	-	-	TRBV28	TGTGCCAGCAGTTTGACCGCCGGTCAGGAAAAACTGTTTTTT	CASSLTAGQEKLFF
TRBJ1-2	-	-	TRBV12-3/TRBV12-4	TGTGCCAGCACATCGTTTGGAGGTTTGAGCTACACCTTC	CASTSFGGLSYTF
TRBJ1-2	-	-	TRBV12-3/TRBV12-4	TGTGCCACCAGTGGTAGGAATGGCTACACCTTC	CATSGRNGYTF
TRBJ1-5	-	TRBD1	TRBV2	TGTGCCAGCAGATCCGGGACAGGCGGGGCTCAGCCCCAGCATTTT	CASRSGTGGAQPQHF
TRBJ2-1	-	TRBD1	TRBV5-1	TGCGCCAGCAGCTTGGGGCAGGGGGCGGCCGGCAATGAGCAGTTCTTC	CASSLGQGAAGNEQFF
TRBJ1-1	-	-	TRBV3-1	TGTGCCAGCAGCCAATTCCGGGGGTATACTGAAGCTTTCTTT	CASSQFRGYTEAFF
TRBJ2-7	-	TRBD2	TRBV2	TGTGCCAGCAGTGAAACTAGCGGGCCTACCTACGAGCAGTACTTC	CASSETSGPTYEQYF
TRBJ2-1	-	-	TRBV7-2	TGTGCCAGCAGCTTCGACGCTTACAATGAGCAGTTCTTC	CASSFDAYNEQFF
TRBJ2-1	-	TRBD1	TRBV20-1	TGCAGTGCTGTTATCACAGGGGCAGCCTACAATGAGCAGTTCTTC	CSAVITGAAYNEQFF
TRBJ2-1	-	-	TRBV6-2/TRBV6-3	TGTGCCAGCAGAACTCACAGGGACCGTGAGCAGTTCTTC	CASRTHRDREQFF
TRBJ1-5	-	-	TRBV6-1	TGTGCCAGCGCCGCGGCTAATAGCAATCAGCCCCAGCATTTT	CASAAANSNQPQHF
TRBJ2-7	-	-	TRBV4-3	TGCGCCAGCAGCCAAGATCAGGCGCTAGGGTACGAGCAGTACTTC	CASSQDQALGYEQYF
TRBJ1-2	once	TRBD1	TRBV30	TGTGCCTGGAGTACAATTCAGGGACAGGGGGCTGAAGGCTACACCTTC	CAWSTIQGQGAEGYTF
TRBJ1-5	-	TRBD1	TRBV4-3	TGCGCCAGCAGCCAAGGACAGGGATTAGGGCCCCAGCATTTT	CASSQGQGLGPQHF
TRBJ2-6	-	-	TRBV9	TGTGCCAGCAGCGGTGGTAGCTCTGGGGCCAACGTCCTGACTTTC	CASSGGSSGANVLTF
TRBJ2-3	few	TRBD2	TRBV4-2	TGTGCCAGCAGCCAAGGGACTAGCGTAAGCACAGATACGCAGTATTTT	CASSQGTSVSTDTQYF
TRBJ2-1	-	-	TRBV27	TGTGCCAGCAGGGGCCTAGACAGAAAGCTCCACAATGAGCAGTTCTTC	CASRGLDRKLHNEQFF
TRBJ1-6	-	-	TRBV7-2	TGTGCCAGCAGCTTAGTAGGGGGACGGGGCGGGTCACCCCTCCACTTT	CASSLVGGRGGSPLHF
TRBJ2-5	-	TRBD2	TRBV10-3	TGTGCCATCAGCGAACGGCAAGCCGGGACTAGTGGCGAGACCCAGTACTTC	CAISERQAGTSGETQYF
TRBJ2-3	-	TRBD2	TRBV7-2	TGTGCCAGCAGCTTAGCGGGGACTAGCGGGGGTGCAGATACGCAGTATTTT	CASSLAGTSGGADTQYF
TRBJ2-7	once	TRBD1	TRBV5-5	TGTGCCAGCAGCCAAACGGGACAGAAATCCTACGAGCAGTACTTC	CASSQTGQKSYEQYF
TRBJ2-5	-	-	TRBV4-3	TGCGCCAGCAGCCAAGATCTCCAGAGAGTATATGTCCAAGAGACCCAGTACTTC	CASSQDLQRVYVQETQYF
TRBJ1-1	-	-	TRBV10-3	TGTGCCATCAGTGGTGGAGAGAACACTGAAGCTTTCTTT	CAISGGENTEAFF
TRBJ2-1	-	-	TRBV4-3	TGCGCCAGCAGCCAAGCTTTCCCAGGGAATGAGCAGTTCTTC	CASSQAFPGNEQFF
TRBJ2-7	once	-	TRBV7-9	TGTGCCAGCAGCTCAGCGGGCCTTCCCCCCTACGAGCAGTACTTC	CASSSAGLPPYEQYF
TRBJ2-1	once	-	TRBV29-1	TGCAGCGTTGAAGATCGGGGGATATCCTACAATGAGCAGTTCTTC	CSVEDRGISYNEQFF
TRBJ1-6	-	-	TRBV6-2/TRBV6-3	TGTGCCAGCCACGGGGGGATCGGTTCACCCCTCCACTTT	CASHGGIGSPLHF
TRBJ2-5	-	TRBD2	TRBV7-2	TGTGCCAGCAGCTTAGTGGCTAGCGGTCATCAAGAGACCCAGTACTTC	CASSLVASGHQETQYF
TRBJ2-3	-	-	TRBV21-1	TGTGCCAGCATAAACGGGGGCACAGATACGCAGTATTTT	CASINGGTDTQYF
TRBJ2-7	-	-	TRBV20-1	TGCAGTGCTCGCGTTATGCAGGGGGGGACCTACGAGCAGTACTTC	CSARVMQGGTYEQYF
TRBJ2-1	-	-	TRBV7-6	TGTGCCAGCAGCTTACGCGGCGGACGGCTGAATGAGCAGTTCTTC	CASSLRGGRLNEQFF
TRBJ2-1	-	TRBD2	TRBV9	TGTGCCAGCACCTTGGGACACCAGCGGGGGGGAGATGAGCAGTTCTTC	CASTLGHQRGGDEQFF
TRBJ2-7	few	-	TRBV5-1	TGCGCCAGCAGCTTTAACCTGCCTTCCTACGAGCAGTACTTC	CASSFNLPSYEQYF
TRBJ2-5	-	TRBD2	TRBV5-1	TGCGCCAGCAGCTCCGGACTAGCGGGGGGACCAGTTGAAGAGACCCAGTACTTC	CASSSGLAGGPVEETQYF
TRBJ2-1	-	TRBD2	TRBV29-1	TGCAGCGTTATGCGGGGGGTAGCCTACAATGAGCAGTTCTTC	CSVMRGVAYNEQFF
TRBJ2-5	-	TRBD1	TRBV4-3	TGCGCCAGCAGCCATTCGACAGGGAACCAAGAGACCCAGTACTTC	CASSHSTGNQETQYF
TRBJ2-7	-	TRBD1	TRBV29-1	TGCAGCGTTGAAGTGGGGGACAGATCCCTCTACGAGCAGTACTTC	CSVEVGDRSLYEQYF
TRBJ1-1	-	-	TRBV6-2/TRBV6-3	TGTGCCAGCAGTAGGGACGAGGCGGCTTTCTTT	CASSRDEAAFF
TRBJ2-5	-	TRBD1	TRBV29-1	TGCAGCGCCTGGACAGGGGAAGAGACCCAGTACTTC	CSAWTGEETQYF
TRBJ2-7	-	TRBD2	TRBV10-3	TGTGCCATCAGTGATCTCGGGGGGGCCGAGCAGTACTTC	CAISDLGGAEQYF
TRBJ2-1	-	TRBD2	TRBV14	TGTGCCAGCAGCCAGGAGTCTAGCGGGGTTTACAATGAGCAGTTCTTC	CASSQESSGVYNEQFF
TRBJ1-4	few	-	TRBV2	TGTGCCAGCAGCCCCTCAGGCCCTACTAATGAAAAACTGTTTTTT	CASSPSGPTNEKLFF
TRBJ2-7	few	-	TRBV28	TGTGCCAGCAGTGGCCCGGACAGACCCTACGAGCAGTACTTC	CASSGPDRPYEQYF
TRBJ1-5	once	-	TRBV7-9	TGTGCCAGCAGTTATGAAAGTAGCAATCAGCCCCAGCATTTT	CASSYESSNQPQHF
TRBJ1-5	-	-	TRBV6-2/TRBV6-3	TGTGCCAGCAGTTTCTCGCAGGCGAGCAATCAGCCCCAGCATTTT	CASSFSQASNQPQHF
TRBJ2-1	many	-	TRBV9	TGTGCCAGCAGCGCCGGGGGCAGGGGTTTCAATGAGCAGTTCTTC	CASSAGGRGFNEQFF